Listed below are T cell receptor beta chains from one sample, sequenced in a study of OX40 agonist ivuxolimab in advanced cancers. Profiled with immunoSEQ multiplex PCR; TCRdb holds only in-frame clones, not every one. The table has about 88,000 clones, around 85% seen once. The input for sequencing was CD4+ or CD8+ T cells sorted from blood, taken in a trial of the OX40 agonist ivuxolimab. These receptors originate from an adult with an advanced solid tumor such as melanoma, head and neck, liver or kidney cancer. CDR3s include the opening cysteine and the closing phenylalanine or tryptophan.

>TRBV5-4|TRBJ2-1
CASSPGQGYNEQFF
>TRBV5-1|TRBJ1-1
CASSLGQSNTEAFF
>TRBV10-2|TRBJ1-1
CASGLRRGSGSTEAFF
>TRBV27|TRBJ1-1
CASSYIRGRGFAEAFF
>TRBV19|TRBJ1-2
CASSLDRGSGYTF
>TRBV5-1|TRBJ2-5
CASSTGLGRGETQYF
>TRBV19|TRBJ2-3
CASSMAGPQDTQYF
>TRBV6-6|TRBJ2-7
CASSTSSGRYEQYF
>TRBV19|TRBJ1-5
CASSITGSGGNQPQHF
>TRBV7-2|TRBJ2-1
CASSSYLAVSYNEQFF
>TRBV4-1|TRBJ2-7
CASSQLAGGGSYEQYF
>TRBV2|-
CASSRRDRGTYEQYF
>TRBV4-2|TRBJ2-7
CASSASIQQTTYEQYF
>TRBV19|TRBJ1-2
CASRAPGQVHYGYTF
>TRBV7-9|TRBJ2-1
CASSFIRGSYNEQFF
>TRBV7-2|TRBJ1-2
CASSLVTYGYTF
>TRBV15|TRBJ2-7
CATSRGVGPSYEQYF
>TRBV28|TRBJ2-7
CASSSVGYGSYEQYF
>TRBV19|TRBJ2-2
CASSIGRTGARGGELFF
>TRBV5-8|TRBJ2-1
CASDRGQAIRNEQFF
>TRBV7-2|TRBJ1-1
CASRVDRTRTEAFF
>TRBV18|TRBJ2-7
CASSPRVPSYEQYF
>TRBV6-5|TRBJ1-2
CASSRQGNYGYTF
>TRBV5-1|TRBJ1-2
CASSLRTGGNMAGTF
>TRBV5-5|TRBJ1-1
CASSGGGGLTEAFF
>TRBV28|TRBJ1-1
CASRPRQGRSNTEAFF
>TRBV28|TRBJ1-2
CASSSLPGRLATF
>TRBV28|TRBJ1-2
CASSSLGSNYGYTF
>TRBV30|TRBJ2-3
CACRGGLGAKDTQYF
>TRBV19|TRBJ1-2
CASSTRTGGEYGYTF
>TRBV10-3|TRBJ2-2
CAISENTGELFF
>TRBV10-3|TRBJ2-3
CAIRNPSSSTDTQYF
>TRBV19|TRBJ2-7
CASSIGPGRAAYEQYF
>TRBV9|TRBJ2-2
CASSPRSGGNTGELFF
>TRBV5-1|TRBJ2-3
CASSPGGSRMDTQYF
>TRBV7-3|TRBJ1-1
CASSRSGENTEAFF
>TRBV5-1|TRBJ1-6
CASSLEARISSYNSPLHF
>TRBV7-3|TRBJ2-1
CASSLWSSGGSNNEQFF
>TRBV11-2|TRBJ1-4
CASSLSETFNEKLFF
>TRBV28|TRBJ2-7
CASSGQGGIYEQYF
>TRBV19|TRBJ2-6
CASSIRGAGANVLTF
>TRBV30|TRBJ1-1
CAGTRGLGTEAFF
>TRBV5-6|TRBJ1-4
CASSLKGTSPLREKLFF
>TRBV4-1|TRBJ1-4
CASSPGSGTGNEKLFF
>TRBV11-2|TRBJ2-5
CASSPGGGEETQYF
>TRBV18|TRBJ2-7
CASSPPANPLEQYF
>TRBV18|TRBJ1-2
CASSPPGQGGYGYTF
>TRBV18|TRBJ1-3
CASSPGTGISGNTIYF
>TRBV18|TRBJ2-7
CASSPDTTSYEQYF
>TRBV5-1|TRBJ1-3
CASSWAGRGNTIYF